This entry features one TCR beta chain sequence. Its antigen is currently unknown. The data are from a study of OX40 agonist ivuxolimab in advanced cancers. Turning to the study itself: Patients received the agonistic anti-OX40 (CD134) antibody ivuxolimab. The study's findings and limits: Within 6 weeks, CD4+ and CD8+ blood T cells expanded clonally at 0.1 to 3.0 mg/kg. The average count of expanded clones was higher among CD8+ T cells than among CD4+. Certain nonresponders additionally had low normalized T-cell clonal expansion.

Profiling relied on immunoSEQ multiplex PCR, and the TCRdb table lists in-frame clones only, not all of them. Of some 30,000 clones listed, around 87% were seen once; the top ten hold under 20%. Trimming pared 3 bases from V and 6 bases from J, leaving 5 bases between. The V gene's germline CDR1 is SGHAT and CDR2 FQNNGV. This CDR3 has 11 amino acids. This sequence originates from an adult with an advanced solid tumor such as melanoma, head and neck, liver or kidney cancer. The material sequenced was CD4+ or CD8+ T cells sorted from blood, taken in a trial of the OX40 agonist ivuxolimab. The chain recombines TRBV11-2 with TRBJ1-1, with D unclear. In DNA form, the CDR3 reads TGTGCCAGCAGCTTCGCGGCTGAAGCTTTCTTT. Protein: CASSFAAEAFF.